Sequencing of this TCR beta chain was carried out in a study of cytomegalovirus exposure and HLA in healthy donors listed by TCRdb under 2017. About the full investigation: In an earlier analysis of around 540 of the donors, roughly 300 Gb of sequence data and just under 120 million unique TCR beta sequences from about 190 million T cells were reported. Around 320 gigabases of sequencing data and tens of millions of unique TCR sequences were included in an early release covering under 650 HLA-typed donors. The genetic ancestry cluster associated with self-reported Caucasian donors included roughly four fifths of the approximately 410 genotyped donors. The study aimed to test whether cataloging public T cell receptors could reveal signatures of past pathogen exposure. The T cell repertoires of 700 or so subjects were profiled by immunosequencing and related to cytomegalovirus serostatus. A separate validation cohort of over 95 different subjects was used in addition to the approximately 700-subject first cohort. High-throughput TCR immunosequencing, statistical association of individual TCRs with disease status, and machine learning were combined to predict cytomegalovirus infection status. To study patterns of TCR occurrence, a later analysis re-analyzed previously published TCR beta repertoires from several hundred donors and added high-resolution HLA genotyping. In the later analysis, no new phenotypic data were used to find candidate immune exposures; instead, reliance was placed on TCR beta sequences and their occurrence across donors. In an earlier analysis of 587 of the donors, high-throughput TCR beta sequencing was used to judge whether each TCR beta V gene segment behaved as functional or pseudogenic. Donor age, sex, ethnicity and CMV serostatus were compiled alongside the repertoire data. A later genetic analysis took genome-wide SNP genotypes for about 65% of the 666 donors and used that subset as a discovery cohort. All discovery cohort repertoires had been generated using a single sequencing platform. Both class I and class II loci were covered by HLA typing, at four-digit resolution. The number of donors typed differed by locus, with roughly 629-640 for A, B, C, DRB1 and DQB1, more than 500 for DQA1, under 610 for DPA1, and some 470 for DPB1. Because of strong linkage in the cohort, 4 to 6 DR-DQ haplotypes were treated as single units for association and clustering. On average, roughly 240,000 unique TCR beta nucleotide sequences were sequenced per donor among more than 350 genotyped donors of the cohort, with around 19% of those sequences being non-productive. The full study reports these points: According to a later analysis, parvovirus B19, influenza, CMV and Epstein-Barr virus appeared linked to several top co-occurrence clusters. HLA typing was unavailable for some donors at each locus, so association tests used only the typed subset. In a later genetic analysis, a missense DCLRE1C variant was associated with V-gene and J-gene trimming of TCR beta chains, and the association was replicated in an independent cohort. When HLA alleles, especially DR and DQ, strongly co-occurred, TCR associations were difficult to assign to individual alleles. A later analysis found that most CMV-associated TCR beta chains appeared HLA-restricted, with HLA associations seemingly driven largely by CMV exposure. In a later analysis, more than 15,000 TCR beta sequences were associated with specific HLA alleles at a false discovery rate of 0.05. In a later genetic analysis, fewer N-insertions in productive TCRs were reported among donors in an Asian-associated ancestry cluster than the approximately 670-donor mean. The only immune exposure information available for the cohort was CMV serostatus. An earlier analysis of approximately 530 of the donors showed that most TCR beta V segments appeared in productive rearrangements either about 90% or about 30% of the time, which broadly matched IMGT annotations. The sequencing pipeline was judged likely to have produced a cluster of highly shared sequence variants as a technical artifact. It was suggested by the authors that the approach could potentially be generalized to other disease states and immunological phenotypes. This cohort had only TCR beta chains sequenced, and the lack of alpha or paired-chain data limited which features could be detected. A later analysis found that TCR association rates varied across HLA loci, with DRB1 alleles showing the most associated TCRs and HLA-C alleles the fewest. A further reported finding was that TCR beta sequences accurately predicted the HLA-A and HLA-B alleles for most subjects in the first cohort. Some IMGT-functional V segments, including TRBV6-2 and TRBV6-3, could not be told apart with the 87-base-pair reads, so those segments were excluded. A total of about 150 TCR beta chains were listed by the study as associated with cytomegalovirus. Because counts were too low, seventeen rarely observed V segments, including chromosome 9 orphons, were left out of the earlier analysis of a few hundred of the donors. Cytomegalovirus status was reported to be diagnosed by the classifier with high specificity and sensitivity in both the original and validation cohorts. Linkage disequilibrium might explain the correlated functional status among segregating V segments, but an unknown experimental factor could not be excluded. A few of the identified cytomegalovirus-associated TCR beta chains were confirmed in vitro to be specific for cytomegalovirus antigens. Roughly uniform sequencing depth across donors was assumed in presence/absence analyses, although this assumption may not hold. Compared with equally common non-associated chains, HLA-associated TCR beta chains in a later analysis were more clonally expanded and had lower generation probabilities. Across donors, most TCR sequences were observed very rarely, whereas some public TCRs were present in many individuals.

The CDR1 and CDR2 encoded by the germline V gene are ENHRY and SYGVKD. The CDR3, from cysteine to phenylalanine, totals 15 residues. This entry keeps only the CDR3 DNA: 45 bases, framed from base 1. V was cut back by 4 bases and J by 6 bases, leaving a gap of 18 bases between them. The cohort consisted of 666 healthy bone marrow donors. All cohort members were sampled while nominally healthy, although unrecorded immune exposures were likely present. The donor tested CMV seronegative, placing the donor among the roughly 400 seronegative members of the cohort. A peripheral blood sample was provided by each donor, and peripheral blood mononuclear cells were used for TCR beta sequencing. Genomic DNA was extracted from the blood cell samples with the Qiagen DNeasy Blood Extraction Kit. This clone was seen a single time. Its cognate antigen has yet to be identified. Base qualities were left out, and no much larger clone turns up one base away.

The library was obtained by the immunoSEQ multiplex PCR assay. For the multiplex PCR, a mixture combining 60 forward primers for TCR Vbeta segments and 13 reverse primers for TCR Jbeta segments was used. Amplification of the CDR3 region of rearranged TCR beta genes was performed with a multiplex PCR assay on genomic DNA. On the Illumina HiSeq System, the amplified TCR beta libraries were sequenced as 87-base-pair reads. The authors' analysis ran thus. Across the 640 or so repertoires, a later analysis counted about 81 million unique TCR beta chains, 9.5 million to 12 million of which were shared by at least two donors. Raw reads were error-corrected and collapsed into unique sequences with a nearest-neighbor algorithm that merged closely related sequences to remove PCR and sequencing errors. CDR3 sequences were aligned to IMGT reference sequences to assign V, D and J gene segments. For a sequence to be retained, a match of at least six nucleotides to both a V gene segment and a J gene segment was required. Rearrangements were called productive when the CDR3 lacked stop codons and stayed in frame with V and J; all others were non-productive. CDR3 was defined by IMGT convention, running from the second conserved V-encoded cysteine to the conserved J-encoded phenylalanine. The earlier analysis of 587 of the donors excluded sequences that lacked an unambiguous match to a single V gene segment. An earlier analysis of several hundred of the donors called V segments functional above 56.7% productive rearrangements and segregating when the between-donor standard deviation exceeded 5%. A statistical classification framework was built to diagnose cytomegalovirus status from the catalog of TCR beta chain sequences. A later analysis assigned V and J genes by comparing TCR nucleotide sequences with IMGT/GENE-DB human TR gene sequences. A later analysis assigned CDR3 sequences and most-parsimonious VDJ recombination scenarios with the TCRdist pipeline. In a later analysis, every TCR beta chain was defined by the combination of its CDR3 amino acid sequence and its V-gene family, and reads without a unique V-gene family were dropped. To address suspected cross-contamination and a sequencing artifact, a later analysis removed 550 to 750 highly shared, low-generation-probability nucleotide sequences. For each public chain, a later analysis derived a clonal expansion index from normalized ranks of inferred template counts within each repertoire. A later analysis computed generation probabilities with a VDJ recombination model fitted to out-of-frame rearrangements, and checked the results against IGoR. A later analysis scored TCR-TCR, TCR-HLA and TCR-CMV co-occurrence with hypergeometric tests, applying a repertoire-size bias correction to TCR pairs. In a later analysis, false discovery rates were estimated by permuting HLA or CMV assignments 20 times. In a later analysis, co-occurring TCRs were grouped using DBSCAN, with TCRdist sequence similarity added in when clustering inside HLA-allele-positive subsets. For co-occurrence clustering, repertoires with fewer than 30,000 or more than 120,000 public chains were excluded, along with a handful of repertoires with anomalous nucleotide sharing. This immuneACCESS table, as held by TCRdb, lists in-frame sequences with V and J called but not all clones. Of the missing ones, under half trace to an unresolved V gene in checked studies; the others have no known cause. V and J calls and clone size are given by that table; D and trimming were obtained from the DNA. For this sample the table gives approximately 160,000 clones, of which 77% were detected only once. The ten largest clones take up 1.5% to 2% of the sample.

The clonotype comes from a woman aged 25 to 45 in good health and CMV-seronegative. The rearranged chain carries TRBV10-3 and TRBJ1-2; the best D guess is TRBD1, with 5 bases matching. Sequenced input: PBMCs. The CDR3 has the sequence CAISAPVLRENGYTF. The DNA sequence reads TGTGCCATCAGTGCTCCCGTACTCAGGGAAAATGGCTACACCTTC.